This T cell receptor beta chain was sequenced during a study of PD-1 blockade in classical Hodgkin lymphoma. Study-wide results and limits: By C4D1, CD4+ diversity increased significantly, especially in complete responders. At baseline, newly diagnosed patients reportedly showed less TCR diversity than healthy donors.

Specified time point: cycle 4 day 1 (C4D1), after 6 weeks of nivolumab. No patient escaped relapse after autologous stem cell transplantation, and brentuximab vedotin exposure varied. Complete response, partial response or progressive disease constituted the best responses recorded. The V gene's germline CDR1 is SGHAT and CDR2 FQNNGV. The CDR3 totals 19 residues. Trimming pared 6 bases from V and 5 bases from J, leaving 31 bases between. Concerning this clone: The antigen is undetermined.

The protocol was immunoSEQ multiplex PCR, while the TCRdb copy is restricted to in-frame clones and leaves out a portion. Of approximately 38,000 clones listed, over 70% are singletons. The sequence was collected from a human donor with classical Hodgkin lymphoma. The chain links TRBV11-2 to TRBJ2-5; possibly TRBD1 for D (5 bases). Sequencing was performed on peripheral blood mononuclear cells (PBMCs), taken before the fourth cycle of nivolumab. In nucleotides, the CDR3 is TGTGCCAGCAGTTCCATCGGGCAGGGTGTAGGATGGGATCGGGAGACCCAGTACTTC. Translating it yields CASSSIGQGVGWDRETQYF.